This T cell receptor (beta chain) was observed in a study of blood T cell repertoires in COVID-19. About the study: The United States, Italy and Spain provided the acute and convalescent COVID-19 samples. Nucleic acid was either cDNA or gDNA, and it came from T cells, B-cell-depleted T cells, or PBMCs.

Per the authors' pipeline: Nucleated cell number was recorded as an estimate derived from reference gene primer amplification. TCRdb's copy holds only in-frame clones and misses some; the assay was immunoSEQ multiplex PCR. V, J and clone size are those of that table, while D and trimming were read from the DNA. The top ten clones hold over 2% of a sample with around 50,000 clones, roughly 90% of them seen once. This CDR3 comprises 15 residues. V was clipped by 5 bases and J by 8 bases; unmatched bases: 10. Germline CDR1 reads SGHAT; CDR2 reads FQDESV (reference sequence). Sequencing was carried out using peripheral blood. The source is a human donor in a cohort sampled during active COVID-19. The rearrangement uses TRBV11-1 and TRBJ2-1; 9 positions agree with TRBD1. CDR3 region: CASSLNRGQQDEQFF. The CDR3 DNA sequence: TGTGCCAGCAGCCTCAACAGGGGGCAGCAAGATGAGCAGTTCTTC.